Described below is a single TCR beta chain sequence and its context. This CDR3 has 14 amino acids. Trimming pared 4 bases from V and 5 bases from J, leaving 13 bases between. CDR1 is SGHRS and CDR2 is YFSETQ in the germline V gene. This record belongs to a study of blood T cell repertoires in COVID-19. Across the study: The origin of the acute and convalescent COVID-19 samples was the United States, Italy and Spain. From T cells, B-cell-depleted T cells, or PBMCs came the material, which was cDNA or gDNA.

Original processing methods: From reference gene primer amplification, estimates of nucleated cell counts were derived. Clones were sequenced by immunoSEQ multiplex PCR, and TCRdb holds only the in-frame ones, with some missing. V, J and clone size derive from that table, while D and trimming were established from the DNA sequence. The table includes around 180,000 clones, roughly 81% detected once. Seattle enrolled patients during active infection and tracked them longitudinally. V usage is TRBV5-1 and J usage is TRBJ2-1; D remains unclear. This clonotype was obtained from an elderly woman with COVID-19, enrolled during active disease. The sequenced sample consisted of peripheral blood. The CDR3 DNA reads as TGCGCCAGCAGCCGCAGTACCCCCAACAATGAGCAGTTCTTC. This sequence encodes CASSRSTPNNEQFF.